This record looks at one T cell receptor (beta chain) sequence and its context. Its antigen is not identified. The study enrolled healthy HIV-negative adults without recent acute infections or vaccinations as donors. The assay was immunoSEQ multiplex PCR, and TCRdb's table has in-frame clones only and misses some. The sample contains 650,000 to 700,000 clones, 80% to 95% of which appear only once. This CDR3 contains 15 residues. Germline V gene sequence: CDR1 LNHDA, CDR2 SQIVND (reference sequence). V gave up 7 bases and J gave up 2 bases; unmatched junction bases: 9. This record belongs to a study of shared clonotypes between healthy human individuals. Whole-study results and caveats: Even with large depth, rarefaction showed that sorted-subset sequencing was incomplete. With a handful of donors compared, roughly 4.9% of naive CD4 clonotypes were shared.

The source material was memory CD8+ T cells from PBMCs. Stated subset: CD45RO+ cells pooled with CCR7-negative TemRA cells. This TCR derives from a man in his late teens or twenties in good health. Some clones in this sample may be carry-over from other donors' samples. The chain couples TRBV19 to TRBJ1-2, with TRBD1 identical over 8 bases. CDR3 in DNA: TGTGCCAGTACCCCCCGGACAGGGACCAACTATGGCTACACCTTC. It codes for CASTPRTGTNYGYTF.